A selection of T cell receptor beta chains follows, all from one sample in a study of post-analysis software for immune sequencing data. TCRdb independently ran MiXCR on the PCR reads; one entry per CDR3 protein. This sample has a few hundred thousand distinct CDR3 sequences, with roughly 38% found just once. The sequencing sample was made of blood. The receptor source for this set is a girl aged 10 to 17 with multiple sclerosis. Each CDR3 is given without its conserved first and last residue. The order of the fields is V gene, J gene, CDR3 protein.

TRBV7-9	TRBJ1-2	ASSSHKGANYGYT
TRBV5-4	TRBJ2-1	ASSLPPGYEQF
TRBV15	TRBJ1-2	ATSRDVAETNYGYT
TRBV6-2/TRBV6-3	TRBJ2-7	ASRGTGLFYEQY
TRBV18	TRBJ1-4	ASSPVLTVNEKLF
TRBV11-2	.	ASSLDGDRGEQY
TRBV6-5	TRBJ2-1	ASSADRGTYNEQF
TRBV2	TRBJ1-2	ASSGGQMYGYT
TRBV12-3/TRBV12-4	TRBJ2-1	ASCLGGGLRDNEQF
TRBV7-9	TRBJ2-7	ASSLLKGQGAYEQY
TRBV7-8	TRBJ1-5	ASSPGRVNQPQH
TRBV5-1	TRBJ1-5	ASSLEGGTGQPQH
TRBV7-3	TRBJ2-2	ASSRGAWTGELF